In this sample, the clone carrying this T cell receptor beta chain turned up a few times. The data originate from a study of human T cells and chemical hapten exposure. Across the study: The patients, most of them female, presented with alopecia areata, totalis or universalis.

Trimming cost V 4 bases and J 4 bases; bases outside gene matches: 6. Germline values: CDR1 SGHTA, CDR2 FQGNSA. CDR3 size: 15 residues. Time point reported: patch test 3, about 24 weeks after DPC sensitization. Treatment defined: therapeutic diphenylcyclopropenone sensitization with weekly scalp DPC. The library gave individual cDNA molecules unique molecular identifiers. Original analysis: Sampled TCR counts reached a median of 95,638 per sample, with values ranging from about 20,000 to 750,000. From the RACE reads, TCRdb called clonotypes with MiXCR, one entry per CDR3 protein. TCRdb, rather than the study authors, made the V and J calls. The sample holds approximately 97,000 distinct CDR3 sequences; around 25% are singletons and the top ten take about a tenth.

The source of this sequence is a man aged 35-49 years with alopecia areata. Some clones in this sample may be carry-over from other donors' samples. This chain joins TRBV7-2 and TRBJ2-3, with TRBD1 matching over 9 bases. The sequences come from whole blood, collected in connection with sensitization to the hapten diphenylcyclopropenone (DPC). The CDR3 here is CASSSGQGSSDTQYF. The CDR3 DNA reads TGTGCCAGCAGCTCCGGACAGGGGAGTTCAGATACGCAGTATTTT. The complete variable domain, with remaining parts taken from reference TRBV7-2 and TRBJ2-3, reads GAGVSQSPSNKVTEKGKDVELRCDPISGHTALYWYRQSLGQGLEFLIYFQGNSAPDKSGLPSDRFSAERTGGSVSTLTIQRTQQEDSAVYLCASSSGQGSSDTQYFGPGTRLTVL.